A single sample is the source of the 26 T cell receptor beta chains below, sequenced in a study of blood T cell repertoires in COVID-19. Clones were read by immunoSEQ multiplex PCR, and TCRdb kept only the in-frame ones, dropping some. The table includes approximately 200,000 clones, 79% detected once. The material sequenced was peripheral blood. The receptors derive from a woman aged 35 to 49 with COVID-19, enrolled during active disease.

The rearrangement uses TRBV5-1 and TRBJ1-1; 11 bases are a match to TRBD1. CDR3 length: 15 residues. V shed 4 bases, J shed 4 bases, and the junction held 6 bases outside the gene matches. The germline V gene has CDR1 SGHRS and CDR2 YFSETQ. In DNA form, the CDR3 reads TGCGCCAGCAGCACCGGACAGGGGGCGGGCACTGAAGCTTTCTTT. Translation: CASSTGQGAGTEAFF.

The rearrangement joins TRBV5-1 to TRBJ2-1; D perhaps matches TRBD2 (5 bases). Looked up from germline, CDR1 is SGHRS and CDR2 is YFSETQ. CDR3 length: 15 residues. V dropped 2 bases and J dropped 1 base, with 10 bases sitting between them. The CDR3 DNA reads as TGCGCCAGCAGCTTAGGAGGCAGGTCCTACAATGAGCAGTTCTTC. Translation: CASSLGGRSYNEQFF.

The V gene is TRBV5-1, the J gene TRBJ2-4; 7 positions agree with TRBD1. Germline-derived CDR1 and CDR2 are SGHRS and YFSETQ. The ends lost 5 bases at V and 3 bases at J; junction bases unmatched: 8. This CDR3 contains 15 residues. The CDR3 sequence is CASRRDSLSKNIQYF. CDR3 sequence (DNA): TGCGCCAGCAGGAGGGACAGCCTCAGCAAAAACATTCAGTACTTC.

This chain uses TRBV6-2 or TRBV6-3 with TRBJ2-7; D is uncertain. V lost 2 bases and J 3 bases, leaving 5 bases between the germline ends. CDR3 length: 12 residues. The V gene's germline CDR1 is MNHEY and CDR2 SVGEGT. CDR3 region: CASSYGFYEQYF. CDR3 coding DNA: TGTGCCAGCAGTTACGGCTTCTACGAGCAGTACTTC.

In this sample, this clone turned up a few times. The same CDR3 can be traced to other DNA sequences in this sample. CDR3 in amino acids: CASSVGQGAYEQYF. CDR3 nucleotides: TGTGCCAGCAGCGTTGGACAGGGTGCCTACGAGCAGTACTTC. The chain couples TRBV9 to TRBJ2-7; the match to TRBD1 covers 8 bases. Germline CDR1 and CDR2: SGDLS and YYNGEE. Trimming removed 2 bases from V and 2 bases from J; junction bases left unmatched: 3. This CDR3 region has 14 residues.

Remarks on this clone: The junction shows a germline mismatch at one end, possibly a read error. CDR3 sequence: CATSRLPGDNYEQYF. The CDR3 nucleotides are TGTGCCACCAGCAGGTTACCGGGGGATAATTACGAGCAGTACTTC. The chain carries TRBV7-2 and TRBJ2-7; TRBD2 is a possible D gene (6 bases). CDR3 length equals 15 residues. The germline V gene has CDR1 SGHTA and CDR2 FQGNSA.

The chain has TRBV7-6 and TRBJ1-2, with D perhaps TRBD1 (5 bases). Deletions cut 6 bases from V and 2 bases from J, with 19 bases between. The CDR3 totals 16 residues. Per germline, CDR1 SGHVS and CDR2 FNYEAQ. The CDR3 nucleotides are TGTGCCAGCAGTGCATCTACATACAGGAAAAACTATGGCTACACCTTC. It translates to CASSASTYRKNYGYTF.

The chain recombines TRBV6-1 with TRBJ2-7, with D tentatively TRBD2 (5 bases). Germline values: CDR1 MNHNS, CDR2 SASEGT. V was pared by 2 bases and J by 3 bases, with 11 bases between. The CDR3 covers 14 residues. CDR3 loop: CASSETKRRYEQYF. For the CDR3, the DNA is TGTGCCAGCAGTGAAACAAAGCGGCGCTACGAGCAGTACTTC.

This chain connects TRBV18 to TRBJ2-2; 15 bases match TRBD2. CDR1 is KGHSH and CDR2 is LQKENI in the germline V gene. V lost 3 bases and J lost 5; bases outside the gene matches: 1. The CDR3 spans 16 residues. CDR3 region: CASSPGTSGRTGELFF. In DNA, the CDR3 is TGTGCCAGCTCACCCGGGACTAGCGGGAGGACCGGGGAGCTGTTTTTT.

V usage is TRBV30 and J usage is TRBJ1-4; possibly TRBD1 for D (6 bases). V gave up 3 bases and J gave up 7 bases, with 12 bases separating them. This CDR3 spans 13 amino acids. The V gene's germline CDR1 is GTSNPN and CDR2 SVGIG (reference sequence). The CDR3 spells CAWRLQGSEKLFF. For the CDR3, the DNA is TGTGCCTGGAGATTACAGGGAAGTGAAAAACTGTTTTTT.

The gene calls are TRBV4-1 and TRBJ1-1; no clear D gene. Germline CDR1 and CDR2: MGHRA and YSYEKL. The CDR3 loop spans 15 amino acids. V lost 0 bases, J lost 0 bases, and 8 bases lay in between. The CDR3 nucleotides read TGCGCCAGCAGCCAAGATGAAAGCTTGAACACTGAAGCTTTCTTT. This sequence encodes CASSQDESLNTEAFF.

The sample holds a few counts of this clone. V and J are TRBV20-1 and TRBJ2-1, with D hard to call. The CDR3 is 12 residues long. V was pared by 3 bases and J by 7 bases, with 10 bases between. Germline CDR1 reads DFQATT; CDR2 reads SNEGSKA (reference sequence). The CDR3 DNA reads TGCAGTGCTAGTAGGCAGGCGAATGAGCAGTTCTTC. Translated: CSASRQANEQFF.

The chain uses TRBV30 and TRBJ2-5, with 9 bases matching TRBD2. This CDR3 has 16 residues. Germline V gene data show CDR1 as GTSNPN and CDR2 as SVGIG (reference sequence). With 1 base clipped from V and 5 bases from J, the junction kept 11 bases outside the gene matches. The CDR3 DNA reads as TGTGCCTGGAGTGCACTCAGGACTAGCGCAAGGGAGACCCAGTACTTC. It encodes CAWSALRTSARETQYF.

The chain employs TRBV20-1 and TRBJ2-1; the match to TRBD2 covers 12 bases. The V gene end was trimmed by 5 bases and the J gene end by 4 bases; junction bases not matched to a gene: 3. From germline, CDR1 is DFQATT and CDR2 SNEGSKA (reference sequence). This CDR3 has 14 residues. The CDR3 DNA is TGCAGTGCTTGTGGACTAGCGGGGTACAATGAGCAGTTCTTC. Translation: CSACGLAGYNEQFF.

CDR3 DNA: TGTGCCAGCAAATTTCGGGAGACACCCTACAATGAGCAGTTCTTC. Its protein product is CASKFRETPYNEQFF. The V call is TRBV11-2, the J call TRBJ2-1; tentatively, D is TRBD2 (6 bases). V was cut by 7 bases and J by 2 bases, with 15 bases left in between. CDR3 length equals 15 residues. The germline V gene has CDR1 SGHAT and CDR2 FQNNGV.

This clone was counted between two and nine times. The CDR3 bases are TGTGCCAGCAGGGGACAGGGGTCGTATAGCAATCAGCCCCAGCATTTT. This translates into CASRGQGSYSNQPQHF. The V gene is TRBV27, the J gene TRBJ1-5; 10 positions agree with TRBD1. The germline V gene has CDR1 MNHEY and CDR2 SMNVEV (reference sequence). The CDR3 sequence is 16 residues long. V trimming: 6 bases; J trimming: 0 bases; junction bases outside the gene matches: 5.

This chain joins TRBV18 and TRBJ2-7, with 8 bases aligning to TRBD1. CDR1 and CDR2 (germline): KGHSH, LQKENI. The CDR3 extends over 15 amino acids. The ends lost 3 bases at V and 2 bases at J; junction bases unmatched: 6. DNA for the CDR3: TGTGCCAGCTCACCCAACAGGGGGGATCCCTACGAGCAGTACTTC. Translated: CASSPNRGDPYEQYF.

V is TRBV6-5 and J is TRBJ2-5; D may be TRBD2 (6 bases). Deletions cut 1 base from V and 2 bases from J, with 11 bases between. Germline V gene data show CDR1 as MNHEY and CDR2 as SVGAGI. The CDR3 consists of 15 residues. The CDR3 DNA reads TGTGCCAGCAGTTACTGGCGGAGCGGGCAAGAGACCCAGTACTTC. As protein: CASSYWRSGQETQYF.

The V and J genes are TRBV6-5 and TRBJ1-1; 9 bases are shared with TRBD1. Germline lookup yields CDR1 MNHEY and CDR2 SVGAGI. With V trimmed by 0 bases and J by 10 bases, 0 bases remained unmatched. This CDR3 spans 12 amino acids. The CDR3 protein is CASSYSTGGAFF. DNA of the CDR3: TGTGCCAGCAGTTACTCGACAGGGGGAGCTTTCTTT.

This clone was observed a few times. The chain's CDR3 is CASSEEDRLYGYTF. The DNA of the CDR3 is TGTGCCAGCAGTGAAGAGGACAGGCTTTATGGCTACACCTTC. V and J are TRBV6-1 and TRBJ1-2, with 7 bases identical to TRBD1. The CDR3 is 14 amino acids. Germline V gene lookup returns CDR1 MNHNS and CDR2 SASEGT. The ends lost 1 base at V and 5 bases at J; junction bases unmatched: 4.

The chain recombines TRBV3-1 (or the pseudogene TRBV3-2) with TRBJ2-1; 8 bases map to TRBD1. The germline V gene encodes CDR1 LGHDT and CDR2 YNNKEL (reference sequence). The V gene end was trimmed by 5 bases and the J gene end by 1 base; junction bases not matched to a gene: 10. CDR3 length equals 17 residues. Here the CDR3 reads CASSSGQGLISYNEQFF. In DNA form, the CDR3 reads TGTGCCAGCAGCTCCGGACAGGGCCTAATATCCTACAATGAGCAGTTCTTC.

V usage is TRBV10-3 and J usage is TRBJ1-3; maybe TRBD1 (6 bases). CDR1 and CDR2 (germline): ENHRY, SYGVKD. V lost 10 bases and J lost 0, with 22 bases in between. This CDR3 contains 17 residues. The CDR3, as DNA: TGTGCCACTATGGCGTCGACAGGCGGCTTCTCTGGAAACACCATATATTTT. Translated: CATMASTGGFSGNTIYF.

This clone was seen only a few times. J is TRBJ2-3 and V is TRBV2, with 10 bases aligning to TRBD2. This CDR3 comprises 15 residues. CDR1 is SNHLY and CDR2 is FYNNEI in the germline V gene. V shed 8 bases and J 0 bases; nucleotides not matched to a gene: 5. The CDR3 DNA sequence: TGTGCCAGCTCTCTAGCGGGGGCCAGCACAGATACGCAGTATTTT. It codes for CASSLAGASTDTQYF.

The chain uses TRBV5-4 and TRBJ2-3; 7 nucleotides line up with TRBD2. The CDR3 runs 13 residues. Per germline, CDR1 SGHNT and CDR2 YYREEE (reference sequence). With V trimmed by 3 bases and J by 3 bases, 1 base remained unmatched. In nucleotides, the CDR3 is TGTGCCAGCAGCTGGGGGGGAACAGATACGCAGTATTTT. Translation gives CASSWGGTDTQYF.

This CDR3 reads CASSESGLKNYEQYF. In DNA form, the CDR3 reads TGCGCCAGCAGTGAGAGTGGCTTAAAGAACTACGAGCAGTACTTC. The rearrangement joins TRBV10-2 to TRBJ2-7; D gene unclear. The CDR3 covers 15 residues. V lost 2 bases and J lost 3, with 14 bases in between. Germline CDR1 is WSHSY and CDR2 is SAAADI.

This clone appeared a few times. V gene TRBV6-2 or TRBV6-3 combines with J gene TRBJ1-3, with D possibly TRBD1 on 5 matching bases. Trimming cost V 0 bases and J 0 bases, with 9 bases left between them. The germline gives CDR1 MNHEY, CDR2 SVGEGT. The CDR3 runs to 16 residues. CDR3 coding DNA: TGTGCCAGCAGTTACTCTCGGACAAGCTCTGGAAACACCATATATTTT. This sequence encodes CASSYSRTSSGNTIYF.